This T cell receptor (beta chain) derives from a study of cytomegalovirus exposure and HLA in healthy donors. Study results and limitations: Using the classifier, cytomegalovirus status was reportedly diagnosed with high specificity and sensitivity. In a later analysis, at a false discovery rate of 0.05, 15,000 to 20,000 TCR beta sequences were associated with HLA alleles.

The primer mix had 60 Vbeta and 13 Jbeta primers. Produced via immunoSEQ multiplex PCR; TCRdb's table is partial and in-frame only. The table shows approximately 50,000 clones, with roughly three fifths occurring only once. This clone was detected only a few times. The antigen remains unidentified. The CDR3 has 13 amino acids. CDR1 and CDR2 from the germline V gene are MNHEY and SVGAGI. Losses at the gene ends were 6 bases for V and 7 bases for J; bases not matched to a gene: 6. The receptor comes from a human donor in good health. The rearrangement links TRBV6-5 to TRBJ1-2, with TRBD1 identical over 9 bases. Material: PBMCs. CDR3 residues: CASSSTGGCGYTF. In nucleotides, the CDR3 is TGTGCCAGCAGCTCCACAGGGGGCTGTGGCTACACCTTC.